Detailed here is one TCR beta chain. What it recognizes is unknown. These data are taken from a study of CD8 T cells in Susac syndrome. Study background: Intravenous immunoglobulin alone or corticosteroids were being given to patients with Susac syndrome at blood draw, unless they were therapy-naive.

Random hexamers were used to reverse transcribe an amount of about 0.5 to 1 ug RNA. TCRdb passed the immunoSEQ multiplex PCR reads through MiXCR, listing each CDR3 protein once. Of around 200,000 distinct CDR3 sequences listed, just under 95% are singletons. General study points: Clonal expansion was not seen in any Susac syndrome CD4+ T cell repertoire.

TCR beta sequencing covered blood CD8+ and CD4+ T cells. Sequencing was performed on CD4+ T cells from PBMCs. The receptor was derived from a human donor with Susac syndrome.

The CDR3 reads CASSSPGSGRDTGELFF. In DNA form, the CDR3 reads TGTGCCAGCAGCTCTCCGGGGAGCGGGAGGGACACCGGGGAGCTGTTTTTT. The gene calls are TRBV7-9 and TRBJ2-2; TRBD2 matches 10 bases. Germline CDR1 is SEHNR and CDR2 is FQNEAQ (reference sequence). V shed 4 bases and J 3 bases; nucleotides not matched to a gene: 8. The CDR3 sequence is 17 residues long.